A selection of T cell receptor beta chains follows, all from one sample in a study of blood T cell repertoires in COVID-19. Generated by immunoSEQ multiplex PCR, the TCRdb table keeps only in-frame clones and is missing some. Of fewer than 250,000 clones in the sample, roughly four fifths were seen once. Sequenced sample: peripheral blood. The origin of the receptors is a man aged 45-65 years with acute or convalescent COVID-19. Each CDR3 is given with its conserved first and last residue. Fields, in order: D gene, J gene, CDR3 length, clone size, V gene, CDR3 DNA, CDR3 protein. The D gene is left open where the match is weak. Clone size is given for some rows only: seen once, a few or many times, or a class if the clone is expanded.

D: NA
J: TRBJ2-3
length: 14
size: NA
V: TRBV11-2
DNA: TGTGCCAGCAGCTGGGGGACTAGCACAGATACGCAGTATTTT
CDR3: CASSWGTSTDTQYF

D: TRBD2
J: TRBJ2-7
length: 15
size: NA
V: TRBV9
DNA: TGTGCCAGCAGCGGCGGACTAGCGGGGACCTACGAGCAGTACTTC
CDR3: CASSGGLAGTYEQYF

D: NA
J: TRBJ1-2
length: 15
size: NA
V: TRBV27
DNA: TGTGCCAGCAGTTCTCAGGGGTCTTATAACTATGGCTACACCTTC
CDR3: CASSSQGSYNYGYTF

D: TRBD1
J: TRBJ1-1
length: 14
size: NA
V: TRBV7-3
DNA: TGTGCCAGCAGCCAGCAGGGGGACGACACTGAAGCTTTCTTT
CDR3: CASSQQGDDTEAFF

D: TRBD1
J: TRBJ1-6
length: 15
size: once
V: TRBV7-8
DNA: TGTGCCAGCAGTATAGAGACAGGGGGTGCTTCACCCCTCCACTTT
CDR3: CASSIETGGASPLHF

D: TRBD1
J: TRBJ1-2
length: 15
size: NA
V: TRBV6-2/TRBV6-3
DNA: TGTGCCAGCAGTTACTCAGGCAGGGGGAACTATGGCTACACCTTC
CDR3: CASSYSGRGNYGYTF

D: TRBD1
J: TRBJ1-4
length: 16
size: NA
V: TRBV15
DNA: TGTGCCACCAGCGCTGACACCGGGACAGGGAATGAAAAACTGTTTTTT
CDR3: CATSADTGTGNEKLFF

D: TRBD2
J: TRBJ2-1
length: 16
size: NA
V: TRBV30
DNA: TGTGCCTGGAGTGTACTAGTAGCGGGGGGGCAAAATGAGCAGTTCTTC
CDR3: CAWSVLVAGGQNEQFF

D: NA
J: TRBJ1-1
length: 13
size: few
V: TRBV6-5
DNA: TGTGCCAGCAGGGGACACAAGAACACTGAAGCTTTCTTT
CDR3: CASRGHKNTEAFF

D: NA
J: TRBJ2-1
length: 15
size: NA
V: TRBV5-1
DNA: TGCGCCAGCAGCTTTACCGGGACACCGTACAATGAGCAGTTCTTC
CDR3: CASSFTGTPYNEQFF

D: TRBD1
J: TRBJ1-2
length: 13
size: NA
V: TRBV5-1
DNA: TGCGCCAGCAACCCGGGACAGGGCTATGGCTACACCTTC
CDR3: CASNPGQGYGYTF

D: NA
J: TRBJ1-1
length: 14
size: NA
V: TRBV12-5
DNA: TGTGCTAGTGGGTTCAGGGGAGCGAACACTGAAGCTTTCTTT
CDR3: CASGFRGANTEAFF

D: TRBD2
J: TRBJ2-7
length: 17
size: NA
V: TRBV5-4
DNA: TGTGCCAGCAGCTGGGACTCCGGGACTAGCGGGACCCTAGGGCAGTACTTC
CDR3: CASSWDSGTSGTLGQYF

D: NA
J: TRBJ1-1
length: 14
size: NA
V: TRBV11-1
DNA: TGTGCCAGCAGCTTGGTCGGTACGGGCACTGAAGCTTTCTTT
CDR3: CASSLVGTGTEAFF

D: NA
J: TRBJ1-6
length: 12
size: NA
V: TRBV24-1
DNA: TGTGCCACCAGTGTCCAGAATTCACCCCTCCACTTT
CDR3: CATSVQNSPLHF

D: TRBD1
J: TRBJ1-1
length: 16
size: NA
V: TRBV19
DNA: TGTGCCAGTAGTATAGCGCCAGGGGGCATTTACACTGAAGCTTTCTTT
CDR3: CASSIAPGGIYTEAFF

D: NA
J: TRBJ2-3
length: 14
size: NA
V: TRBV19
DNA: TGTGCCAGTAGTCCCCGAGGCCGCACAGATACGCAGTATTTT
CDR3: CASSPRGRTDTQYF

D: NA
J: TRBJ1-2
length: 12
size: NA
V: TRBV5-5
DNA: TGTGCCAGCGGGAGCACCCCCTATGGCTACACCTTC
CDR3: CASGSTPYGYTF

D: TRBD1
J: TRBJ2-2
length: 18
size: NA
V: TRBV9
DNA: TGTGCCAGCAGCGTGTGGGACAGGGTATACCACAGGGGCGGGGAGCTGTTTTTT
CDR3: CASSVWDRVYHRGGELFF

D: TRBD2
J: TRBJ2-7
length: 13
size: NA
V: TRBV12-3/TRBV12-4
DNA: TGTGCCAGCAGTTTCCCAAATAGCGGGGAGCAGTACTTC
CDR3: CASSFPNSGEQYF

D: TRBD2
J: TRBJ2-7
length: 12
size: NA
V: TRBV30
DNA: TGTGCCTGGAGTTGGGGGGGGTACGAGCAGTACTTC
CDR3: CAWSWGGYEQYF

D: NA
J: TRBJ2-7
length: 15
size: once
V: TRBV23-1
DNA: TGCGCCAGCACCCAAACAGGAAACCCCTCCTACGAGCAGTACTTC
CDR3: CASTQTGNPSYEQYF

D: TRBD1
J: TRBJ2-2
length: 16
size: once
V: TRBV9
DNA: TGTGCCAGCAGCGCGGACAGGGGGTCAGACACCGGGGAGCTGTTTTTT
CDR3: CASSADRGSDTGELFF

D: NA
J: TRBJ1-6
length: 16
size: once
V: TRBV2
DNA: TGTGCCAGCAGTGAACGGGGAGAAAGGAATAATTCACCCCTCCACTTT
CDR3: CASSERGERNNSPLHF

D: TRBD2
J: TRBJ2-1
length: 16
size: NA
V: TRBV15
DNA: TGTGCCACCAGCAACCTAGCGGGAGCAAAGTACAATGAGCAGTTCTTC
CDR3: CATSNLAGAKYNEQFF

D: TRBD2
J: TRBJ2-3
length: 16
size: NA
V: TRBV19
DNA: TGTGCCAGTAGTCTCCGCGGGGGACGGGGCACAGATACGCAGTATTTT
CDR3: CASSLRGGRGTDTQYF

D: TRBD1
J: TRBJ1-2
length: 14
size: NA
V: TRBV11-1
DNA: TGTGCCAGCAGCAACAGCCGGCAGGGGGCGGGCTACACCTTC
CDR3: CASSNSRQGAGYTF

D: TRBD2
J: TRBJ2-5
length: 15
size: NA
V: TRBV7-3
DNA: TGTGCCAGCAGCCCTGGGGTAGCGGGAGGGCAGACCCAGTACTTC
CDR3: CASSPGVAGGQTQYF